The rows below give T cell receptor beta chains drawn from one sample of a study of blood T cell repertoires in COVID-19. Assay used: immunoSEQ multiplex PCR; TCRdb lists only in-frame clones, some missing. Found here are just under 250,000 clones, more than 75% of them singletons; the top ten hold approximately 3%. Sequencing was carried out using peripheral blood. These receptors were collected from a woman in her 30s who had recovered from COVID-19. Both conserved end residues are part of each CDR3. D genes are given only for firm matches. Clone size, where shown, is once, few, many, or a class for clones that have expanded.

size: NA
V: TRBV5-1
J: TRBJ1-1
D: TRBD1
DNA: TGCGCCAGCAGCTTGGAGGGGGCGCGTCAAACTGAAGCTTTCTTT
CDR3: CASSLEGARQTEAFF

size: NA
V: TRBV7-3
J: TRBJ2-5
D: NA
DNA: TGTGCCAGCAGTCCTGGAGTACAAGAGACCCAGTACTTC
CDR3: CASSPGVQETQYF

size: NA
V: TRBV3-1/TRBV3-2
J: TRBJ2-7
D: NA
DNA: TGTGCCAGCGGTCCTAGCGCCTACGAGCAGTACTTC
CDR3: CASGPSAYEQYF

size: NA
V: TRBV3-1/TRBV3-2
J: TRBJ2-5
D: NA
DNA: TGTGCCAGCAGCCAAATCGGAGGGCGGGAGACCCAGTACTTC
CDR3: CASSQIGGRETQYF

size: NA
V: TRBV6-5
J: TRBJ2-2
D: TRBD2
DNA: TGTGCCAGCAGCGGGACTGTGCGGGGGGCCGGGGAGCTGTTTTTT
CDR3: CASSGTVRGAGELFF

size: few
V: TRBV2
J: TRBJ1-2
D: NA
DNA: TGTGCCAGCAAACGAACGGGGGGCTACACCTTC
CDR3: CASKRTGGYTF

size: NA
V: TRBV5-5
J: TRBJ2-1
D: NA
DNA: TGTGCCAGCAGCTTAGGGGATAGCTCCTACAATGAGCAGTTCTTC
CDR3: CASSLGDSSYNEQFF

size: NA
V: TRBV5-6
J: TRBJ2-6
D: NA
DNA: TGTGCCAGCTTTATGGGCAATAGTCAAAGTCGGGCCAACGTCCTGACTTTC
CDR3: CASFMGNSQSRANVLTF

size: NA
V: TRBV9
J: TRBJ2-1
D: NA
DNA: TGTGCCAGCAGCGTAGGGGTCGGGGCCTACAATGAGCAGTTCTTC
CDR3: CASSVGVGAYNEQFF

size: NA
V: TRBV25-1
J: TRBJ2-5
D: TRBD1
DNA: TGTGCCACCACGGGACAGTTCACGGAGACCCAGTACTTC
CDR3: CATTGQFTETQYF

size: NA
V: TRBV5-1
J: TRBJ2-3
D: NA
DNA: TGCGCCAGCAGCTATTCTGGGGGGAGCACAGATACGCAGTATTTT
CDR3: CASSYSGGSTDTQYF

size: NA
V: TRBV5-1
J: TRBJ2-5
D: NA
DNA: TGCGCCAGCAGTTGGGGGGTGTGGGAGACCCAGTACTTC
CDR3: CASSWGVWETQYF

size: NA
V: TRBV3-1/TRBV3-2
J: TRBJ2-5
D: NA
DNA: TGTGCCAGCAGCCAGCTAGGAGAGACCCAGTACTTC
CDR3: CASSQLGETQYF

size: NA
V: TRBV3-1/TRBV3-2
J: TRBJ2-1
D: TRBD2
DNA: TGTGCCAGCAGCCAAGTATCTAGCGGGGGCCCCTACAATGAGCAGTTCTTC
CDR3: CASSQVSSGGPYNEQFF

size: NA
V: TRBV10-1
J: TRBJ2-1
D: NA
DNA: TGCGCCAGCAGTGAGTCGTGGCAGGGCTATGAGCAGTTCTTC
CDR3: CASSESWQGYEQFF

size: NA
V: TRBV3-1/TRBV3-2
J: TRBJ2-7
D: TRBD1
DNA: TGTGCCAGCAGCCAAGCGCCAGGACAGGGGGCTCGGGAGCAGTACTTC
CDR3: CASSQAPGQGAREQYF

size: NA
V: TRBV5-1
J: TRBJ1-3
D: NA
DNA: TGCGCCAGCAGTAGAGAGGGATTAATAAACTCTGGAAACACCATATATTTT
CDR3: CASSREGLINSGNTIYF

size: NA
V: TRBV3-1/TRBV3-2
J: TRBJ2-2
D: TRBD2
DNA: TGTGCCAGCAGCCAACCCCCGTGGGATAGCGGGGGGACGAACACCGGGGAGCTGTTTTTT
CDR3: CASSQPPWDSGGTNTGELFF

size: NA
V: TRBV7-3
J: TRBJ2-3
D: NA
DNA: TGTGCCAGCAGCTTACTGGGGCAGAGCACAGATACGCAGTATTTT
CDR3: CASSLLGQSTDTQYF

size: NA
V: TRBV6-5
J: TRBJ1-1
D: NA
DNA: TGTGCCAGCAGGACACCACAGGGATTAGCTTTCTTT
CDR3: CASRTPQGLAFF

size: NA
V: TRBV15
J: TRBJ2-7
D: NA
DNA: TGTGCCACCAGCAGAGTCAGGGGGGTTTCCTACGAGCAGTACTTC
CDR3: CATSRVRGVSYEQYF

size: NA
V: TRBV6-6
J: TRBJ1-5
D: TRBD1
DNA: TGTGCCAGCAGCAGGGACAGGGATCAGCCCCAGCATTTT
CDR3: CASSRDRDQPQHF

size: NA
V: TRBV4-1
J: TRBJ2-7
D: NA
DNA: TGCGCCAGCAGCCAAGATCCCGGCAGGGGCTACGAGCAGTACTTC
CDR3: CASSQDPGRGYEQYF

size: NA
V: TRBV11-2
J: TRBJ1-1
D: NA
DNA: TGTGCCAGCAGCTTAGATAGAGGGTTGGTGAACACTGAAGCTTTCTTT
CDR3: CASSLDRGLVNTEAFF

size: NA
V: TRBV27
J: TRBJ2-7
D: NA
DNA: TGTGCCAGCAGTTTCCAAGCACAGGGTTACGAGCAGTACTTC
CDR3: CASSFQAQGYEQYF

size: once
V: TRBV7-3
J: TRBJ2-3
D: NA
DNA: TGTGCCAGCAGCTTAAGTAGTGCACTCGCGGATACGCAGTATTTT
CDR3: CASSLSSALADTQYF

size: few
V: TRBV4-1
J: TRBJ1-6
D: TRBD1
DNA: TGCGCCAGCAGCCAAGGGGTCAGGGGGCTGGATATCTATAATTCACCCCTCCACTTT
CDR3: CASSQGVRGLDIYNSPLHF

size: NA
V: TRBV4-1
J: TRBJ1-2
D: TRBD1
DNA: TGCGCCAGCAGCCCGGACAGGAGTTGGATGGGCTACACCTTC
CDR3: CASSPDRSWMGYTF

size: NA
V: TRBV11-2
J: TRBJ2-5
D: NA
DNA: TGTGCCAGCAGCTTGGGCGCGGGAAGGAGGGAGACCCAGTACTTC
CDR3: CASSLGAGRRETQYF

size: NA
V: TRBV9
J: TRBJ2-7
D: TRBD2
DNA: TGTGCCAGCAGCGTCACTAGCGGGGGAGGTTACGAGCAGTACTTC
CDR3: CASSVTSGGGYEQYF

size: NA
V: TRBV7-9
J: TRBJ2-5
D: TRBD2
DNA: TGTGCCAGCAGCTTAGGTAGCGGGGGGGCCTCCAACCGAGAGACCCAGTACTTC
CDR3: CASSLGSGGASNRETQYF

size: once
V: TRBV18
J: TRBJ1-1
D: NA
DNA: TGTGCCAGCTCATCTAAACAGGGGAACACTGAAGCTTTCTTT
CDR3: CASSSKQGNTEAFF

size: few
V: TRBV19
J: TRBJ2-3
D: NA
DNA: TGTGCCAGTAGTATAGGCGGGGGCACAGATACGCAGTATTTT
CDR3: CASSIGGGTDTQYF

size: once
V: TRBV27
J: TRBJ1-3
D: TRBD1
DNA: TGTGCCAGCAGTCCCCTGACAGGGGAAGGAAACACCATATATTTT
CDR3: CASSPLTGEGNTIYF

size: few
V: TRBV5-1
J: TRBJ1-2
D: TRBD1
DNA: TGCGCCAGCAGCTTGGAAGGGGGCGCGGACTATGGCTACACCTTC
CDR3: CASSLEGGADYGYTF